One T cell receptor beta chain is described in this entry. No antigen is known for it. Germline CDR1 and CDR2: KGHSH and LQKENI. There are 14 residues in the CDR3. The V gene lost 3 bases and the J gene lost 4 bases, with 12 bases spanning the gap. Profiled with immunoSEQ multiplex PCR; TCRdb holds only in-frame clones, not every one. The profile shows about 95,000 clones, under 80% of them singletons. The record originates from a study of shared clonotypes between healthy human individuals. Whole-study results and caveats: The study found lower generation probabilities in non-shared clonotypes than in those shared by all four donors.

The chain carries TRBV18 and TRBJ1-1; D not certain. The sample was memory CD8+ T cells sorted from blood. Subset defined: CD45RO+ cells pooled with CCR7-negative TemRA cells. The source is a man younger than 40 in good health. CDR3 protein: CASSPGPRVTEAFF. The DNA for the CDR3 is TGTGCCAGCTCACCCGGACCTCGCGTCACTGAAGCTTTCTTT.